The 17 T cell receptor beta chains listed next were all sequenced from one sample in a study of blood T cell repertoires in COVID-19. The assay was immunoSEQ multiplex PCR, and TCRdb's table has in-frame clones only and misses some. The table has around 200,000 clones, about nine tenths seen once. Sequenced: peripheral blood. Source of these receptors: a man of 80 years or more with acute or convalescent COVID-19.

The chain is built from TRBV27 and TRBJ2-3; TRBD1 agrees at 7 bases. The CDR3 runs to 16 residues. Trimming removed 0 bases from V and 1 base from J; junction bases left unmatched: 4. Per germline, CDR1 MNHEY and CDR2 SMNVEV (reference sequence). The CDR3 loop is CASSLSPGQRTDTQYF. The CDR3 DNA reads as TGTGCCAGCAGTTTATCCCCGGGACAGCGCACAGATACGCAGTATTTT.

The chain is built from TRBV23-1 and TRBJ1-5; D may be TRBD1 (5 bases). TRBV23-1 is annotated as an ORF whose role is uncertain. The CDR3 consists of 14 residues. V lost 9 bases to trimming and J lost 0 bases, with 12 bases between them. CDR3 nucleotide sequence: TGCGCCAGGAAATTGACAGATAGCAATCAGCCCCAGCATTTT. It translates to CARKLTDSNQPQHF.

This chain uses TRBV2 with TRBJ2-5, with D possibly matching TRBD2 (6 bases). CDR1 SNHLY and CDR2 FYNNEI come from the germline V gene. The CDR3 is 15 residues long. V was clipped by 2 bases and J by 5 bases, with 15 bases between them. This chain's CDR3 is CASSERARGQETQYF. In DNA, the CDR3 is TGTGCCAGCAGTGAACGGGCGCGGGGCCAGGAGACCCAGTACTTC.

This clone has just one count. This chain joins TRBV20-1 and TRBJ1-1; D gene unclear. V lost 2 bases and J lost 7, with 8 bases in between. The V gene's germline CDR1 is DFQATT and CDR2 SNEGSKA (reference sequence). The CDR3 has 11 amino acids. For the CDR3, the DNA is TGCAGTGCTAGACCAGCGAATGAAGCTTTCTTT. Translation: CSARPANEAFF.

This chain connects TRBV19 to TRBJ2-2; 10 positions match TRBD1. Germline V gives CDR1 LNHDA, CDR2 SQIVND (reference sequence). The CDR3 contains 15 residues. V shed 5 bases, J shed 4 bases, and the junction held 4 bases outside the gene matches. The CDR3 sequence: CASSRQGAGTGELFF. DNA for the CDR3: TGTGCCAGTAGTCGACAGGGGGCGGGCACCGGGGAGCTGTTTTTT.

This clone was seen a handful of times. The identical CDR3 is also encoded by other nucleotide sequences in the sample. This chain connects TRBV18 to TRBJ2-1; 8 bases map to TRBD2. Unmatched junction bases numbered 5, after V lost 6 bases and J lost 4 bases. The germline V gene has CDR1 KGHSH and CDR2 LQKENI. The CDR3 totals 14 residues. The CDR3 DNA sequence: TGTGCCAGCTCCCCCCAGCGGGGGTACAATGAGCAGTTCTTC. It codes for CASSPQRGYNEQFF.

The rearrangement uses TRBV5-5 and TRBJ2-7; D gene uncertain. This CDR3 comprises 12 residues. Germline V gives CDR1 SGHKS, CDR2 YYEKEE (reference sequence). The ends were cut back, 1 base at V and 5 bases at J, with 7 bases in the middle. The DNA for the CDR3 is TGTGCCAGCAGCTTGTCGGGTAACGAGCAGTACGTC. It encodes CASSLSGNEQYV.

This clone has only a few counts. V is TRBV7-9 and J is TRBJ1-4; tentative D call: TRBD1 (6 bases). The CDR3 covers 17 residues. The V gene's germline CDR1 is SEHNR and CDR2 FQNEAQ (reference sequence). The V end was cut by 2 bases, the J end by 0 bases, with 13 bases between. This chain's CDR3 is CASSLMAGATTNEKLFF. DNA of the CDR3: TGTGCCAGCAGCTTAATGGCAGGGGCTACAACTAATGAAAAACTGTTTTTT.

V gene TRBV12-3 or TRBV12-4 combines with J gene TRBJ1-2; D is unclear. Trimming left V 0 bases short and J 2 bases short, with 4 bases between. CDR3 length equals 13 residues. CDR3 nucleotides: TGTGCCAGCAGTTTAGCAGAGAACTATGGCTACACCTTC. Protein: CASSLAENYGYTF.

This clone has just one count. The chain has TRBV5-4 and TRBJ2-5, with D possibly matching TRBD1 (6 bases). With 5 bases removed from V and 3 bases from J, the gap between germline ends came to 29 bases. Germline V gene sequence: CDR1 SGHNT, CDR2 YYREEE (reference sequence). This CDR3 is 19 amino acids long. The CDR3 coding sequence is TGTGCCAGCAGTTCCCAGGACAGACGTGAATATCTATTTAAAGAGACCCAGTACTTC. Amino acids: CASSSQDRREYLFKETQYF.

The gene calls are TRBV24-1 and TRBJ1-2; D is unclear. V was pared by 2 bases and J by 3 bases, with 9 bases between. Germline V gene lookup returns CDR1 KGHDR and CDR2 SFDVKD. The CDR3 covers 14 residues. The CDR3 loop is CATSDSGRYYGYTF. The DNA of the CDR3 is TGTGCCACCAGTGATTCCGGCAGGTACTATGGCTACACCTTC.

This clone was seen once. The chain has TRBV14 and TRBJ2-7, with a weak D call TRBD2 (6 bases). V dropped 5 bases and J dropped 3 bases, with 14 bases sitting between them. Germline lookup yields CDR1 SGHDN and CDR2 FVKESK. CDR3 size: 14 residues. CDR3 amino acids: CASSSGGIRYEQYF. In DNA form, the CDR3 reads TGTGCCAGCAGCTCCGGAGGGATCCGCTACGAGCAGTACTTC. Based on the CDR3 plus reference TRBV14 and TRBJ2-7, the full variable domain is EAGVTQFPSHSVIEKGQTVTLRCDPISGHDNLYWYRRVMGKEIKFLLHFVKESKQDESGMPNNRFLAERTGGTYSTLKVQPAELEDSGVYFCASSSGGIRYEQYFGPGTRLTVT.

The V call is TRBV4-2, the J call TRBJ1-4; 8 nucleotides align to TRBD1. V gave up 0 bases and J gave up 5 bases; unmatched junction bases: 2. This CDR3 is built from 15 residues. CDR1 is LGHNA, CDR2 YNFKEQ, per germline. This CDR3 reads CASSQDGQGNEKLFF. CDR3 DNA: TGTGCCAGCAGCCAAGATGGACAGGGAAATGAAAAACTGTTTTTT.

As regards this clone: One end of the junction varies from germline; a read error may be responsible. The chain employs TRBV7-7 and TRBJ2-1; 8 positions match TRBD2. Germline CDR1 reads SSHAT; CDR2 reads FNYEAQ (reference sequence). This CDR3 region has 15 residues. CDR3 DNA sequence: TGTGCTAGCAGCTCCGGGACTAGCTCCTACAATGAGCAGTTCTTC. This gives the protein CASSSGTSSYNEQFF.

This clone was seen just once. This chain joins TRBV19 and TRBJ2-3; 8 nucleotides agree with TRBD1. The CDR3 extends over 15 amino acids. The V segment lost 4 bases and the J segment 2 bases; nucleotides outside the gene matches: 5. In germline, CDR1 is LNHDA, CDR2 SQIVND (reference sequence). The CDR3 spells CASSTQGGPTDTQYF. The CDR3 DNA sequence: TGTGCCAGTAGTACACAGGGGGGCCCCACAGATACGCAGTATTTT. The full variable domain, rest sourced from reference TRBV19 and TRBJ2-3, is DGGITQSPKYLFRKEGQNVTLSCEQNLNHDAMYWYRQDPGQGLRLIYYSQIVNDFQKGDIAEGYSVSREKKESFPLTVTSAQKNPTAFYLCASSTQGGPTDTQYFGPGTRLTVL.

The rearrangement links TRBV11-2 to TRBJ1-2, with TRBD1 matching over 7 bases. Unmatched junction bases numbered 8, after V lost 5 bases and J lost 8 bases. CDR1 and CDR2 from the germline V gene are SGHAT and FQNNGV. This CDR3 region has 13 residues. CDR3 nucleotide sequence: TGTGCCAGCAGCCAGACAGGGCTCGGAGGCTACACCTTC. The encoded protein is CASSQTGLGGYTF.

The gene calls are TRBV7-9 and TRBJ1-2, with D unclear. Trimming cost V 7 bases and J 8 bases, with 11 bases left between them. In germline, CDR1 is SEHNR, CDR2 FQNEAQ (reference sequence). CDR3 length: 11 residues. Here the CDR3 DNA reads TGTGCCAGCACCGGAGTACGGGGCTACACCTTC. Encoded protein: CASTGVRGYTF. The full variable domain, rest sourced from reference TRBV7-9 and TRBJ1-2, is DTGVSQNPRHKITKRGQNVTFRCDPISEHNRLYWYRQTLGQGPEFLTYFQNEAQLEKSRLLSDRFSAERPKGSFSTLEIQRTEQGDSAMYLCASTGVRGYTFGSGTRLTVV.